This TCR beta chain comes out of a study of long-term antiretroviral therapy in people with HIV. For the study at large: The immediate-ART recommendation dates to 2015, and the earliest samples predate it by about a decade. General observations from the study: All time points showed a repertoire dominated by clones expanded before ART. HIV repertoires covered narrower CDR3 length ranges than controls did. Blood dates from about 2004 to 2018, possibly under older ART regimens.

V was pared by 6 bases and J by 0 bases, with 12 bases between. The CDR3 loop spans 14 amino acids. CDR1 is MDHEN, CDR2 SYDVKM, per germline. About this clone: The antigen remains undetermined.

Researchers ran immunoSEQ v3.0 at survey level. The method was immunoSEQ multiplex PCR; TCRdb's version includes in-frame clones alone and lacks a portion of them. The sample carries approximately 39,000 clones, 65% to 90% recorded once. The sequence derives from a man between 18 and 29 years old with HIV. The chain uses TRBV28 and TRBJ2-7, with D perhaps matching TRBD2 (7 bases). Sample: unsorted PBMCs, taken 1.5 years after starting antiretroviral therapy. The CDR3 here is CASSEGGSSYEQYF. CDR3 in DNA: TGTGCCAGCAGCGAGGGGGGGAGCTCCTACGAGCAGTACTTC.